This T cell receptor beta chain was documented in a study of fetal regulatory T cell absence and autoimmunity. About this clone: Its antigen remains unknown.

Study results and caveats: Pancreas and cord blood did not differ much in TRB family usage.

Germline CDR1 and CDR2: LGHNA and YSLEER. Trimming removed 5 bases from V and 5 bases from J; junction bases left unmatched: 9. This CDR3 comprises 15 residues. Measured with immunoSEQ multiplex PCR; TCRdb has only the in-frame clones, and not every one. This table has about 95,000 clones, 72% appearing once. The V call is TRBV4-3, the J call TRBJ2-1; 7 nucleotides line up with TRBD1. The TCR was taken from a male donor with IPEX syndrome. The specimen sequenced was pancreas tissue. The CDR3 reads CASSIRDRDNNEQFF. Written as DNA, the CDR3 is TGCGCCAGCAGCATCCGGGACAGAGATAACAATGAGCAGTTCTTC.